These 10 T cell receptor beta chains were all obtained from the same sample, sequenced in a study of blood T cell repertoires in COVID-19. Only in-frame clones appear in the TCRdb table, and some are missing; sequencing was by immunoSEQ multiplex PCR. This sample yields some 150,000 clones, of which roughly 79% are seen a single time; roughly 8.8% belongs to the top ten. The sequenced material came from peripheral blood. These receptors were taken from a human donor with acute or convalescent COVID-19. The donor label of this sample is uncertain.

This chain links TRBV6-5 with TRBJ1-1, with D unclear. With 1 base removed from V and 7 bases from J, the gap between germline ends came to 10 bases. The CDR3 is made up of 13 amino acids. Per the germline V gene, CDR1 is MNHEY and CDR2 is SVGAGI. The CDR3 DNA sequence: TGTGCCAGCAGTTACTACCGTGGAGGTGAAGCTTTCTTT. It codes for CASSYYRGGEAFF.

This CDR3 is CASSLRGVGETQYF. In nucleotides, the CDR3 is TGTGCCAGCAGCTTGCGCGGGGTTGGAGAGACCCAGTACTTC. V is TRBV11-1 and J is TRBJ2-5, with TRBD2 as a possible D gene (6 bases). The ends were cut back, 3 bases at V and 4 bases at J, with 12 bases in the middle. Germline V gives CDR1 SGHAT, CDR2 FQDESV (reference sequence). The CDR3 length is 14 residues.

The chain joins TRBV5-1 to TRBJ1-2, with TRBD1 as a possible D gene (6 bases). The CDR3 is made up of 13 amino acids. V was pared by 2 bases and J by 3 bases, with 8 bases between. CDR1 and CDR2 (germline): SGHRS, YFSETQ. In nucleotides, the CDR3 is TGCGCCAGCAGCTTAAGGACAGACTATGGCTACACCTTC. Translated, it gives CASSLRTDYGYTF. The full variable domain, completed using reference TRBV5-1 and TRBJ1-2, is KAGVTQTPRYLIKTRGQQVTLSCSPISGHRSVSWYQQTPGQGLQFLFEYFSETQRNKGNFPGRFSGRQFSNSRSEMNVSTLELGDSALYLCASSLRTDYGYTFGSGTRLTVV.

The chain uses TRBV3-1 (or the pseudogene TRBV3-2) and TRBJ1-6, with TRBD1 matching over 7 bases. The CDR3 sequence is 14 residues long. CDR1 is LGHDT and CDR2 is YNNKEL in the germline V gene (reference sequence). Trimming took 6 bases from V and 5 from J; bases not matched to a gene: 4. CDR3 DNA sequence: TGTGCCAGCAGGTGGGACAGAGATAATTCACCCCTCCACTTT. It is translated as CASRWDRDNSPLHF.

This chain links TRBV18 with TRBJ1-2; TRBD1 matches 10 bases. The junction had 8 bases not matched to a gene; V was cut back by 3 bases and J by 7 bases. Germline CDR1 is KGHSH and CDR2 is LQKENI. This CDR3 comprises 15 residues. In DNA form, the CDR3 reads TGTGCCAGCTCACCCATTGGGACAGGGGTAGCTGGCTACACCTTC. It codes for CASSPIGTGVAGYTF.

This clone was counted a single time. CDR3 nucleotide sequence: TGTGCCAGCAGCCAAACAACCAGCAATCAGCCCCAGCATTTT. Translating it yields CASSQTTSNQPQHF. V is TRBV14 and J is TRBJ1-5; no clear D gene. In germline, CDR1 is SGHDN, CDR2 FVKESK. V was trimmed by 2 bases and J by 1 base, leaving 6 bases between them. The CDR3 consists of 14 residues.

A few counts support this clone. V is TRBV5-1 and J is TRBJ2-3; 9 bases align to TRBD2. Germline V CDR1 and CDR2: SGHRS, YFSETQ. Losses at the gene ends were 5 bases for V and 6 bases for J; bases not matched to a gene: 7. This CDR3 comprises 14 residues. The DNA for the CDR3 is TGCGCCAGCAGAGGAGCGGCGGGAGGGGATACGCAGTATTTT. Its protein is CASRGAAGGDTQYF.

The chain couples TRBV19 to TRBJ1-5; perhaps TRBD1 as D (5 bases). Germline CDR1 reads LNHDA; CDR2 reads SQIVND (reference sequence). This CDR3 spans 17 amino acids. V was shortened by 6 bases and J by 1 base, with 19 bases between the two germline ends. The CDR3 loop reads CASRTTWGGTSNQPQHF. The DNA of the CDR3 is TGTGCCAGTAGAACCACGTGGGGGGGGACGAGCAATCAGCCCCAGCATTTT. Full variable domain (remainder filled in from reference TRBV19 and TRBJ1-5): DGGITQSPKYLFRKEGQNVTLSCEQNLNHDAMYWYRQDPGQGLRLIYYSQIVNDFQKGDIAEGYSVSREKKESFPLTVTSAQKNPTAFYLCASRTTWGGTSNQPQHFGDGTRLSIL.

V gene TRBV19 combines with J gene TRBJ1-3; no clear D. This CDR3 region has 16 residues. Germline CDR1 and CDR2: LNHDA and SQIVND (reference sequence). Trimming stripped 8 bases from V and 1 base from J, with 18 bases between. The DNA for the CDR3 is TGTGCCAGTGTTGCGCGAGTGCGGGCTTCTGGAAACACCATATATTTT. Protein product: CASVARVRASGNTIYF. Full variable domain (outside the CDR3, taken from reference TRBV19 and TRBJ1-3): DGGITQSPKYLFRKEGQNVTLSCEQNLNHDAMYWYRQDPGQGLRLIYYSQIVNDFQKGDIAEGYSVSREKKESFPLTVTSAQKNPTAFYLCASVARVRASGNTIYFGEGSWLTVV.

CDR3 bases: TGTGCCAGCAGTGAGGTTCCACTTACCACAGATACGCAGTATTTT. It translates to CASSEVPLTTDTQYF. The rearrangement links TRBV2 to TRBJ2-3, with no clear D. Deletions cut 3 bases from V and 2 bases from J, with 12 bases between. Per germline, CDR1 SNHLY and CDR2 FYNNEI. CDR3 length: 15 amino acids.